The 16 T cell receptor beta chains below were found in one sample sequenced in a study of neoadjuvant nivolumab and ipilimumab in lung cancer. Assay used: immunoSEQ multiplex PCR; TCRdb lists only in-frame clones, some missing. The sample carries over 15,000 clones, 70% to 80% recorded once. The source material was tumor tissue, sampled after neoadjuvant nivolumab, alone or with ipilimumab, at or shortly before surgery. The source is an adult with non-small cell lung cancer.

V is TRBV25-1 and J is TRBJ2-5; D is undetermined. CDR3 length equals 14 residues. Trimming cost V 2 bases and J 5 bases, with 12 bases left between them. The germline V gene encodes CDR1 MGHDK and CDR2 SYGVNS. CDR3 nucleotide sequence: TGTGCCAGCAGTGAAATTGCCTCGGCCGAGACCCAGTACTTC. This sequence encodes CASSEIASAETQYF.

This clone is a singleton in its sample. This rearrangement joins TRBV19 to TRBJ1-1, with D possibly matching TRBD1 (5 bases). The CDR3 runs 12 residues. The V gene lost 8 bases and the J gene lost 8 bases, with 15 bases spanning the gap. Per germline, CDR1 LNHDA and CDR2 SQIVND (reference sequence). The CDR3: CASGHRDGEAFF. The CDR3 nucleotides read TGTGCCAGTGGACATAGGGACGGGGAAGCTTTCTTT. Complete variable domain (other parts from reference TRBV19 and TRBJ1-1): DGGITQSPKYLFRKEGQNVTLSCEQNLNHDAMYWYRQDPGQGLRLIYYSQIVNDFQKGDIAEGYSVSREKKESFPLTVTSAQKNPTAFYLCASGHRDGEAFFGQGTRLTVV.

By share, this clone ranks as medium-sized (0.01 to 0.1%). V gene TRBV13 combines with J gene TRBJ2-2; a possible D gene is TRBD2 (5 bases). CDR1 and CDR2 from the germline V gene are PRHDT and FYEKMQ (reference sequence). Trimming pared 5 bases from V and 5 bases from J, leaving 12 bases between. This CDR3 is built from 14 residues. CDR3 DNA: TGTGCCAGCAGCGGCCAACCGGGGACCGGGGAGCTGTTTTTT. Its protein product is CASSGQPGTGELFF.

This rearrangement joins TRBV9 to TRBJ1-2; 8 bases line up with TRBD1. CDR1 and CDR2 from the germline V gene are SGDLS and YYNGEE. V dropped 3 bases and J dropped 1; count of bases not matched to a gene: 8. This CDR3 has 16 residues. In DNA, the CDR3 is TGTGCCAGCAGCGCGCCCGGGACAGGAGGTAACTATGGCTACACCTTC. Amino acids: CASSAPGTGGNYGYTF.

The J gene is TRBJ1-6, the V gene TRBV10-2; D might be TRBD1 (6 bases). Germline loops: CDR1 WSHSY, CDR2 SAAADI. V lost 6 bases to trimming and J lost 5 bases, with 11 bases between them. The CDR3 covers 14 residues. The DNA for the CDR3 is TGCGCCAGCAGCTCCCGACAGGATAATTCACCCCTCCACTTT. It specifies CASSSRQDNSPLHF.

The chain couples TRBV19 to TRBJ1-5; D might be TRBD1 (5 bases). This CDR3 region has 16 residues. Trimming pared 3 bases from V and 1 base from J, leaving 13 bases between. CDR1 is LNHDA, CDR2 SQIVND, per germline (reference sequence). For the CDR3, the DNA is TGTGCCAGTAGTATGACAGCTTGGGGAAGCAATCAGCCCCAGCATTTT. Protein sequence: CASSMTAWGSNQPQHF.

The chain couples TRBV11-2 to TRBJ1-1; D possibly corresponds to TRBD1 (5 bases). Germline V gives CDR1 SGHAT, CDR2 FQNNGV. The CDR3 length is 13 residues. V was pared by 10 bases and J by 0 bases, with 12 bases between. The CDR3 spells CATRGDLNTEAFF. The CDR3 DNA reads as TGTGCCACGCGGGGGGACTTGAACACTGAAGCTTTCTTT.

In this sample, this clone is medium-sized. This chain joins TRBV2 and TRBJ1-1; unclear D gene. This CDR3 has 17 residues. Trimming left V 11 bases short and J 0 bases short, with 25 bases between. CDR1 and CDR2 from the germline V gene are SNHLY and FYNNEI. CDR3 in amino acids: CAFQTVGIVDMNTEAFF. CDR3 in DNA: TGTGCCTTCCAAACTGTGGGGATCGTCGACATGAACACTGAAGCTTTCTTT.

The chain couples TRBV7-9 to TRBJ2-5; D tentatively reads TRBD1 or TRBD2 (6 bases each). The germline CDR1 and CDR2 sequences are SEHNR and FQNEAQ (reference sequence). Between the trimmed V and J ends, which lost 8 bases and 6 bases, there was a span of 16 bases. CDR3 size: 13 residues. The CDR3 nucleotides are TGTGCCAGCGCGAACACCGGGGGCCAGACCCAGTACTTC. Its protein product is CASANTGGQTQYF.

The chain recombines TRBV29-1 with TRBJ1-1, with a possible D match to TRBD1 (5 bases). This CDR3 is 14 amino acids long. Looked up from germline, CDR1 is SQVTM and CDR2 is ANQGSEA. V lost 5 bases to trimming and J lost 3 bases, with 16 bases between them. CDR3 loop: CSVNGMGVDTEAFF. Here the CDR3 DNA reads TGCAGCGTTAACGGGATGGGGGTAGACACTGAAGCTTTCTTT.

The chain joins TRBV4-1 to TRBJ1-1; TRBD1 is a possible D gene (6 bases). V was pared by 3 bases and J by 4 bases, with 18 bases between. The CDR3 consists of 16 residues. Germline CDR1 reads MGHRA; CDR2 reads YSYEKL. In DNA, the CDR3 is TGCGCCAGCAGCCATCTCCCGGGACAAGGCTTCACTGAAGCTTTCTTT. It codes for CASSHLPGQGFTEAFF.

V gene TRBV13 combines with J gene TRBJ2-5; 10 nucleotides align to TRBD2. The V gene end was trimmed by 2 bases and the J gene end by 1 base; junction bases not matched to a gene: 16. Germline loops: CDR1 PRHDT, CDR2 FYEKMQ (reference sequence). CDR3 length: 20 amino acids. Here the CDR3 DNA reads TGTGCCAGCAGCTTAAACCCCCCTCTAGCGGGGGCAGGGAGCCAAGAGACCCAGTACTTC. This gives the protein CASSLNPPLAGAGSQETQYF.

The rearrangement uses TRBV18 and TRBJ2-3, with D possibly TRBD2 on 6 matching bases. CDR3 length: 16 residues. The V end lost 6 bases, the J end lost 1 base, and 17 bases lay between the germline ends. Per the germline V gene, CDR1 is KGHSH and CDR2 is LQKENI. The CDR3 DNA is TGTGCCAGCTCCCCGGGGAGGACGGTTGGCACAGATACGCAGTATTTT. Protein product: CASSPGRTVGTDTQYF.

The chain combines TRBV6-5 with TRBJ2-1; TRBD2 matches at 9 bases. Germline trimming cut 6 bases from V and 4 bases from J; bases unmatched to any gene: 1. The CDR3 is 13 amino acids. Per germline, CDR1 MNHEY and CDR2 SVGAGI. The CDR3 sequence is CASRTSGYNEQFF. For the CDR3, the DNA is TGTGCCAGCAGGACTAGCGGTTACAATGAGCAGTTCTTC.

This chain joins TRBV7-2 and TRBJ2-5, with D uncertain. The germline V gene has CDR1 SGHTA and CDR2 FQGNSA. This CDR3 comprises 13 residues. Trimming stripped 6 bases from V and 9 bases from J, with 17 bases between. The CDR3 region has the DNA TGTGCCAGCAGTTGGGGTGGCAGCCCCTCCCAGTACTTC. Translating gives CASSWGGSPSQYF.

The genes are TRBV5-6 and TRBJ1-2; 12 bases line up with TRBD1. J was trimmed by 8 bases and V by 4 bases; bases with no gene match: 12. Germline values: CDR1 SGHDT, CDR2 YYEEEE. The CDR3 is made up of 16 amino acids. The CDR3, as DNA: TGTGCCAGCAGCGGCGACACGGGACAGGGGGCGGGAGGCTACACCTTC. It encodes CASSGDTGQGAGGYTF.